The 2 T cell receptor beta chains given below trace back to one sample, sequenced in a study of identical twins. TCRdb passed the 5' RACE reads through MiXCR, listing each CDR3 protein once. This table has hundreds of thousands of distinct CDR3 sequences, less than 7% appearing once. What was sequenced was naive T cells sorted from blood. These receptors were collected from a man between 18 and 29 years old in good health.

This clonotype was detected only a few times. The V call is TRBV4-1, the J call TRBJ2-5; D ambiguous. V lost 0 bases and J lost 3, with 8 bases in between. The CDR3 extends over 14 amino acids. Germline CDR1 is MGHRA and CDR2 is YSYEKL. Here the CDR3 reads CASSQDGWKETQYF. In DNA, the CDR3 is TGCGCCAGCAGCCAAGACGGATGGAAAGAGACCCAGTACTTC.

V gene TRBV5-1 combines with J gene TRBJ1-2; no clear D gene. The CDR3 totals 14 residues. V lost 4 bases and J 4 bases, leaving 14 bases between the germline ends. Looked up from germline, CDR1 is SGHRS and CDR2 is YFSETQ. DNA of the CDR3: TGCGCCAGCAGCCCCCTCCTCTCCCTCTATGGCTACACCTTC. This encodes CASSPLLSLYGYTF.